The 14 T cell receptor beta chains below all came from one sample that was sequenced in a study of blood T cell repertoires in COVID-19. Assay: immunoSEQ multiplex PCR; the TCRdb copy retains only in-frame clones and omits some. The data contain over 150,000 clones, around four fifths of them singletons. The specimen sequenced was peripheral blood. These receptors were obtained from a woman at least 80 years old with acute or convalescent COVID-19.

V gene TRBV19 combines with J gene TRBJ2-2; 10 bases are shared with TRBD1. Unmatched junction bases numbered 5, after V lost 2 bases and J lost 2 bases. Germline CDR1 LNHDA, CDR2 SQIVND (reference sequence). This CDR3 is 17 amino acids long. CDR3 in amino acids: CASSIIGTGANTGELFF. Written as DNA, the CDR3 is TGTGCCAGTAGTATAATAGGGACAGGGGCTAACACCGGGGAGCTGTTTTTT.

CDR3 amino acids: CASSQSGGSGANVLTF. Written as DNA, the CDR3 is TGCGCCAGCAGCCAGTCAGGGGGCTCTGGGGCCAACGTCCTGACTTTC. This chain connects TRBV4-3 to TRBJ2-6; TRBD1 matches at 7 bases. CDR1 is LGHNA and CDR2 is YSLEER in the germline V gene. J gave up 0 bases and V 3 bases, and 2 bases lay outside the gene matches. The CDR3 length is 16 residues.

The genes are TRBV28 and TRBJ2-3, with TRBD2 matching 8 bases. Germline V gene lookup returns CDR1 MDHEN and CDR2 SYDVKM. The CDR3 runs 14 residues. V dropped 10 bases and J dropped 1; count of bases not matched to a gene: 7. The CDR3 DNA is TGTGCCACCCGGGGGGGGTTTCGCACAGATACGCAGTATTTT. Residues: CATRGGFRTDTQYF. Full variable domain (rest looked up from reference TRBV28 and TRBJ2-3): DVKVTQSSRYLVKRTGEKVFLECVQDMDHENMFWYRQDPGLGLRLIYFSYDVKMKEKGDIPEGYSVSREKKERFSLILESASTNQTSMYLCATRGGFRTDTQYFGPGTRLTVL.

This clone was seen just once. The gene calls are TRBV7-2 and TRBJ2-5; 8 bases are a match to TRBD2. CDR1 is SGHTA and CDR2 is FQGNSA in the germline V gene. The CDR3 sequence is 17 residues long. The ends lost 5 bases at V and 5 bases at J; junction bases unmatched: 16. The CDR3 bases are TGTGCCAGCAGCCCCCAAGGCTCTCGGGGGGGTTGGGAGACCCAGTACTTC. Translating it yields CASSPQGSRGGWETQYF.

The V and J genes are TRBV28 and TRBJ2-1; 10 bases are a match to TRBD2. Losses at the gene ends were 2 bases for V and 4 bases for J; bases not matched to a gene: 14. Germline V CDR1 and CDR2: MDHEN, SYDVKM. The CDR3 runs 19 residues. The CDR3 DNA follows: TGTGCCAGCAGTTTACCCCCCCTACTAGCGGGGAGAAAATACAATGAGCAGTTCTTC. Its translation: CASSLPPLLAGRKYNEQFF.

This clone came up once. The gene calls are TRBV7-9 and TRBJ2-1; no clear D gene. This CDR3 comprises 16 residues. Germline-derived CDR1 and CDR2 are SEHNR and FQNEAQ (reference sequence). The germline V and J ends were trimmed by 4 bases and 0 bases, with 13 bases remaining between them. CDR3 loop: CASSSSTPSSYNEQFF. CDR3 in DNA: TGTGCCAGCAGCTCCTCCACCCCGAGCTCCTACAATGAGCAGTTCTTC. Together with reference TRBV7-9 and TRBJ2-1, the CDR3 gives the full variable domain: DTGVSQNPRHKITKRGQNVTFRCDPISEHNRLYWYRQTLGQGPEFLTYFQNEAQLEKSRLLSDRFSAERPKGSFSTLEIQRTEQGDSAMYLCASSSSTPSSYNEQFFGPGTRLTVL.

The rearrangement links TRBV3-1 (or the pseudogene TRBV3-2) to TRBJ2-5; the match to TRBD2 covers 8 bases. The CDR3 totals 17 residues. Per the germline V gene, CDR1 is LGHDT and CDR2 is YNNKEL (reference sequence). Trimming at V came to 7 bases and at J to 5 bases, leaving 18 bases not matched to a gene. As DNA, the CDR3 is TGTGCCAGCACCCCCGTCGGGGGGGGCCTTCATGCGGAGACCCAGTACTTC. This sequence encodes CASTPVGGGLHAETQYF.

This clone was counted a single time. The V gene is TRBV5-4, the J gene TRBJ2-5, with D tentatively TRBD2 (7 bases). Per germline, CDR1 SGHNT and CDR2 YYREEE (reference sequence). The CDR3 is 15 residues long. The V gene lost 1 base and the J gene lost 1 base, with 11 bases spanning the gap. The CDR3 here is CASSLKGGAQETQYF. CDR3 DNA sequence: TGTGCCAGCAGCTTGAAGGGGGGGGCCCAAGAGACCCAGTACTTC.

This clone was observed a handful of times. The chain joins TRBV6-6 to TRBJ2-7, with TRBD2 as a possible D gene (5 bases). This CDR3 is built from 13 residues. V lost 6 bases and J 1 base, leaving 10 bases between the germline ends. CDR1 is MNHNY and CDR2 is SVGAGI in the germline V gene (reference sequence). CDR3: CASSTGGSYEQYF. The CDR3 DNA sequence: TGTGCCAGCAGCACCGGCGGGTCCTACGAGCAGTACTTC.

This chain links TRBV10-3 with TRBJ2-2; possible D gene TRBD2, 6 bases. V lost 3 bases and J 8 bases, leaving 10 bases between the germline ends. The CDR3 contains 13 residues. CDR1 is ENHRY and CDR2 is SYGVKD in the germline V gene. The CDR3 DNA sequence: TGTGCCATCAGTGAAGGAGGGTCTGGGGAGCTGTTTTTT. It encodes CAISEGGSGELFF.

The rearrangement uses TRBV30 and TRBJ2-5; 9 nucleotides align to TRBD2. Germline CDR1 reads GTSNPN; CDR2 reads SVGIG (reference sequence). The junction had 11 bases not matched to a gene; V was cut back by 7 bases and J by 2 bases. This CDR3 contains 15 residues. DNA of the CDR3: TGTGCCTCCAGTGTCGGGCTAGCGGGGCAAGAGACCCAGTACTTC. Amino acids: CASSVGLAGQETQYF.

The CDR3 loop is CASSSRWGQGGGAFF. In DNA, the CDR3 is TGTGCCAGCAGCTCCCGATGGGGACAGGGCGGAGGAGCTTTCTTT. This rearrangement joins TRBV5-6 to TRBJ1-1; 9 bases fit TRBD1. With V trimmed by 3 bases and J by 10 bases, 13 bases remained unmatched. The CDR3 spans 15 residues. From germline, CDR1 is SGHDT and CDR2 YYEEEE. Based on the CDR3 plus reference TRBV5-6 and TRBJ1-1, the full variable domain is DAGVTQSPTHLIKTRGQQVTLRCSPKSGHDTVSWYQQALGQGPQFIFQYYEEEERQRGNFPDRFSGHQFPNYSSELNVNALLLGDSALYLCASSSRWGQGGGAFFGQGTRLTVV.

This chain links TRBV27 with TRBJ2-2; 9 nucleotides line up with TRBD2. Losses at the gene ends were 3 bases for V and 6 bases for J; bases not matched to a gene: 8. There are 16 residues in the CDR3. From germline, CDR1 is MNHEY and CDR2 SMNVEV (reference sequence). CDR3 in DNA: TGTGCCAGCAGTTTTGGGGCTAGCGGGAAACCCGGGGAGCTGTTTTTT. Its protein is CASSFGASGKPGELFF.

The rearrangement joins TRBV5-4 to TRBJ2-5; possible D gene TRBD2, 5 bases. This CDR3 has 14 residues. V was pared by 3 bases and J by 2 bases, with 11 bases between. The germline gives CDR1 SGHNT, CDR2 YYREEE (reference sequence). Here the CDR3 reads CASSSGLKQETQYF. CDR3 DNA sequence: TGTGCCAGCAGCTCCGGACTGAAACAAGAGACCCAGTACTTC.